Listed here are 24 T cell receptor beta chains from one sample, sequenced in a study of blood T cells in healthy people across ages (dated by TCRdb to about 2015). Libraries were built with 5' RACE. Sequencing used an Illumina HiSeq 2500. A second PCR of roughly 6 to 12 cycles was performed with a sample-barcoded 5' primer and a J-beta primer mix. TCRdb redid the processing of the public reads, applying fastp at Q25 and MiXCR, and retained in-frame beta chains. CDR3 protein duplicates are merged, each entry listing the most common genes and DNA. The sample profile shows hundreds of thousands of distinct CDR3 sequences; 22% of them were found once. The ten most abundant clones make up roughly 22% of the sample. Sequencing used blood. The source is a man aged 65 to 79 in good health.

The sample holds a few counts of this clonotype. The junction and the germline gene differ at one end; a read error may be behind it. The chain couples TRBV12-3 or TRBV12-4 to TRBJ2-7; 15 bases align to TRBD2. The J call may be incorrect, as the DNA end agrees better with TRBJ2-1. The length of the CDR3 is 14 residues. This CDR3 is CTSSGTSGRYEQFF. CDR3 DNA: TGTACCAGCAGTGGGACTAGCGGGAGGTACGAGCAGTTCTTC.

This chain joins TRBV10-2 and TRBJ1-2; 8 bases line up with TRBD1. Germline V gene data show CDR1 as WSHSY and CDR2 as SAAADI. The V and J ends lost 7 bases and 4 bases, in that order; junction bases with no gene match: 2. The CDR3 consists of 12 residues. The CDR3 DNA reads as TGCGCCAGCAAGACAGGGGCCTATGGCTACACCTTC. Protein product: CASKTGAYGYTF.

The table lists this clonotype with a few counts. V usage is TRBV12-3 or TRBV12-4 and J usage is TRBJ2-7; maybe TRBD2 (5 bases). CDR3 length: 14 amino acids. The V end lost 5 bases, the J end lost 3 bases, and 14 bases lay between the germline ends. CDR3 bases: TGTGCCAGCAGTGCCGCCGGGGTCATCTACGAGCAGTACTTC. It translates to CASSAAGVIYEQYF.

The chain recombines TRBV7-2 with TRBJ2-1, with TRBD2 identical over 13 bases. The CDR3 spans 16 residues. From germline, CDR1 is SGHTA and CDR2 FQGNSA. V lost 4 bases to trimming and J lost 8 bases; unmatched junction nucleotides: 8. The CDR3 DNA follows: TGTGCCAGCAGCTCCCACGGGACTAGCGGGATTTATGAGCAGTTCTTC. Its protein product is CASSSHGTSGIYEQFF.

This clonotype was counted at least ten times. The chain uses TRBV6-6 and TRBJ2-5, with no clear D. Germline-derived CDR1 and CDR2 are MNHNY and SVGAGI (reference sequence). This CDR3 has 15 residues. The ends were cut back, 6 bases at V and 3 bases at J, with 17 bases in the middle. CDR3 sequence: CASSPQFQSKETQYF. In nucleotides, the CDR3 is TGTGCCAGCAGCCCCCAGTTCCAATCCAAAGAGACCCAGTACTTC.

This clonotype has just a few counts. The chain couples TRBV12-3 or TRBV12-4 to TRBJ2-1; 7 bases are a match to TRBD1. V lost 5 bases and J lost 6; bases outside the gene matches: 10. This CDR3 region has 15 residues. CDR3 sequence: CASSPYSGQSNEQFF. The CDR3 nucleotides read TGTGCCAGCAGTCCTTATTCGGGACAGAGCAATGAGCAGTTCTTC.

The J gene is TRBJ1-1, the V gene TRBV20-1; D may be TRBD1 (5 bases). The CDR3 consists of 14 residues. Trimming stripped 3 bases from V and 3 bases from J, with 14 bases between. Germline CDR1 reads DFQATT; CDR2 reads SNEGSKA (reference sequence). This CDR3 is CSARDTGRDTEAFF. The DNA of the CDR3 is TGCAGTGCTAGGGATACAGGCCGGGACACTGAAGCTTTCTTT.

On this clonotype itself: A clone one base away is much larger, so this may be a read error. The rearrangement joins TRBV2 to TRBJ2-5; D uncertain. In germline, CDR1 is SNHLY, CDR2 FYNNEI. There are 11 residues in the CDR3. V lost 6 bases and J lost 4, with 6 bases in between. CDR3 sequence reads: CASRDLETQYF. For the CDR3, the DNA is TGTGCCAGCAGGGACCTAGAGACCCAGTACTTC.

This sequence joins TRBV29-1 and TRBJ2-2, with 8 bases lining up with TRBD2. With V trimmed by 3 bases and J by 7 bases, 4 bases remained unmatched. The germline gives CDR1 SQVTM, CDR2 ANQGSEA. The CDR3 covers 13 residues. The DNA for the CDR3 is TGCAGCGTTGACGGGGGGGCAGGCGGGGAGCTGTTTTTT. It translates to CSVDGGAGGELFF.

In regard to this clonotype: The junction differs from germline at one of its ends, possibly a read error. The chain links TRBV27 to TRBJ1-2; possible D gene TRBD1, 5 bases. CDR3 length: 11 amino acids. Germline V lookup: CDR1 MNHEY, CDR2 SMNVEV (reference sequence). CDR3 coding DNA: TGCGCCGTGGGGGAAGGCTATGGCTACACCTTC. Protein sequence: CAVGEGYGYTF.

The sample holds a few counts of this clonotype. The V and J genes are TRBV28 and TRBJ2-3, with a tentative D call TRBD2 (5 bases). This CDR3 has 14 residues. CDR1 MDHEN and CDR2 SYDVKM come from the germline V gene. Trimming shortened V by 5 bases and J by 5 bases, and 14 bases separated the two germline ends. In DNA form, the CDR3 reads TGTGCCAGCAGTCCCGGCGGGCCTATAGATACGCAGTATTTT. Its protein product is CASSPGGPIDTQYF.

The CDR3 region has the DNA TGTGCCAGCAGTTTCCCTGCAGGACAAGAGACCCAGTACTTC. Translating gives CASSFPAGQETQYF. V gene TRBV28 combines with J gene TRBJ2-1; no firm D call. The end of the DNA fits TRBJ2-5 better, so the J call may be wrong. This CDR3 is 14 amino acids long. Germline V gene data show CDR1 as MDHEN and CDR2 as SYDVKM.

As for this clonotype: The junction and the germline gene differ at one end; a read error may be behind it. This rearrangement joins TRBV3-1 to TRBJ1-3; TRBD1 is a possible D gene (6 bases). The CDR3 consists of 15 residues. Germline V gene data show CDR1 as LGHDT and CDR2 as YNNKEL (reference sequence). The CDR3 sequence: CANSIQGTSGNTIYF. The CDR3 DNA sequence: TGTGCCAACAGCATACAGGGAACCTCTGGAAACACCATATATTTT. Full variable domain (missing parts from reference TRBV3-1 and TRBJ1-3): DTAVSQTPKYLVTQMGNDKSIKCEQNLGHDTMYWYKQDSKKFLKIMFSYNNKELIINETVPNRFSPKSPDKAHLNLHINSLELGDSAVYFCANSIQGTSGNTIYFGEGSWLTVV.

This chain joins TRBV12-3 or TRBV12-4 and TRBJ2-5; weak D call: TRBD2 (5 bases). V lost 3 bases to trimming and J lost 1 base, with 9 bases between them. This CDR3 has 14 amino acids. CDR3 DNA: TGTGCCAGCAGTTTCAACGGACTCCAAGAGACCCAGTACTTC. Its translation is CASSFNGLQETQYF.

The chain employs TRBV2 and TRBJ2-7; TRBD1 is a possible D gene (5 bases). CDR3 length: 15 residues. The V gene lost 7 bases and the J gene lost 0 bases, with 16 bases spanning the gap. Looked up from germline, CDR1 is SNHLY and CDR2 is FYNNEI. In nucleotides, the CDR3 is TGTGCCAGCACGCCGGAAGGGGTTGGCTCCTACGAGCAGTACTTC. Translating gives CASTPEGVGSYEQYF.

The chain recombines TRBV10-3 with TRBJ2-3; D ambiguous. Germline CDR1 ENHRY, CDR2 SYGVKD. With 6 bases removed from V and 6 bases from J, the gap between germline ends came to 7 bases. The CDR3 runs 11 residues. CDR3 bases: TGTGCCATCAGGGGTGTGGATACGCAGTATTTT. Amino acids: CAIRGVDTQYF.

The rearrangement links TRBV21-1 to TRBJ2-6; TRBD1 is the table's D call and was not checked against the DNA. TRBV21-1 is marked as a pseudogene. The CDR3 has 16 residues. CDR3 bases: TGTGCCAGCAGCCCCCTCGGGGGCTCTGGGGCCAACGTCCTGACTTTC. It is translated as CASSPLGGSGANVLTF.

This clonotype was recorded a few times. The J gene is TRBJ1-1, the V gene TRBV7-2; TRBD1 is a possible D gene (6 bases). The germline V and J ends were trimmed by 3 bases and 6 bases, with 8 bases remaining between them. This CDR3 has 12 residues. Per germline, CDR1 SGHTA and CDR2 FQGNSA. The CDR3: CASSLDSPEAFF. CDR3 DNA: TGTGCCAGCAGCTTGGACAGTCCTGAAGCTTTCTTT.

At least ten counts were recorded for this clonotype. V is TRBV10-1 and J is TRBJ2-5, with D possibly matching TRBD1 (5 bases). V lost 4 bases and J lost 0, with 6 bases in between. The germline CDR1 and CDR2 sequences are WNHNN and SYGVQD (reference sequence). CDR3 length: 13 residues. CDR3 coding DNA: TGCGCCAGCAGTGGACAGTACCAAGAGACCCAGTACTTC. Translation gives CASSGQYQETQYF.

This clonotype showed up just a few times. The chain carries TRBV28 and TRBJ2-5; D not certain. CDR1 is MDHEN, CDR2 SYDVKM, per germline. The V gene lost 4 bases and the J gene lost 0 bases, with 15 bases spanning the gap. The CDR3 is 16 residues long. Here the CDR3 reads CASSSFLGSYQETQYF. For the CDR3, the DNA is TGTGCCAGCAGTTCTTTTCTCGGCAGTTACCAAGAGACCCAGTACTTC.

The rearrangement joins TRBV5-1 to TRBJ2-7, with D hard to call. The CDR3 totals 14 residues. Germline CDR1 and CDR2: SGHRS and YFSETQ. The V gene lost 0 bases and the J gene lost 2 bases, with 9 bases spanning the gap. CDR3 DNA: TGCGCCAGCAGCTTGGACCCAATTACCTACGAGCAGTACTTC. Translated, it gives CASSLDPITYEQYF.

This sequence joins TRBV5-5 and TRBJ1-1, with unresolved D. Germline V CDR1 and CDR2: SGHKS, YYEKEE (reference sequence). The CDR3 extends over 14 amino acids. V lost 0 bases to trimming and J lost 1 base, with 7 bases between them. CDR3 sequence: CASSLVDKNTEAFF. The CDR3 DNA reads as TGTGCCAGCAGCTTGGTCGACAAGAACACTGAAGCTTTCTTT.

This clonotype was seen repeatedly, ten times or more. This chain uses TRBV5-1 with TRBJ2-1; D assignment may be TRBD1 or TRBD2 (6 bases each). The germline V and J ends were trimmed by 2 bases and 6 bases, with 12 bases remaining between them. Germline V gene data show CDR1 as SGHRS and CDR2 as YFSETQ. The CDR3 covers 14 residues. CDR3 nucleotides: TGCGCCAGCAGCTTCTCCGGGGGCTCCAATGAGCAGTTCTTC. It yields the protein CASSFSGGSNEQFF.

This chain links TRBV12-3 or TRBV12-4 with TRBJ1-2; D is unresolved. The length of the CDR3 is 13 residues. V gave up 3 bases and J gave up 3 bases, with 8 bases separating them. The DNA of the CDR3 is TGTGCCAGCAGTTTTTCGGAGGACTATGGCTACACCTTC. This gives the protein CASSFSEDYGYTF.